These T cell receptor beta chains were read from a single sample in a study of CD8+ T cells in alopecia areata. This table comes from immunoSEQ multiplex PCR, and its TCRdb copy is limited to in-frame clones, with some not included. Here the sample spans 110,000 or so clones, around two fifths being singletons. The specimen was CD4+ T cells sorted from blood. The receptors were gathered from a human donor with alopecia areata. CDR3s include the opening cysteine and the closing phenylalanine or tryptophan. The order of the fields is clone size, D gene, J gene, V gene, CDR3 DNA, CDR3 protein. D genes are given only for firm matches. Some rows have no size entry. The others give once, few or many, or a class for an expanded clone.

>many|.|TRBJ2-7|TRBV28
TGTGCCAGTAAACCCCTCGCCAGACGTCAGGCCGGGACTTACTTC
CASKPLARRQAGTYF
>.|.|TRBJ2-3|TRBV4-3
TGCGCCAGCAGCCAAGTTCAGGACAGCATGAGCACAGATACGCAGTATTTT
CASSQVQDSMSTDTQYF
>few|TRBD1|TRBJ2-7|TRBV7-2
TGTGCCAGCAGCCGAGGGACAGGGGGCTACGAGCAGTACTTC
CASSRGTGGYEQYF
>few|TRBD1|TRBJ2-3|TRBV5-6
TGTGCCAGCAGCTCAGGACAGGGGGCGGCAGATACGCAGTATTTT
CASSSGQGAADTQYF
>.|.|TRBJ2-7|TRBV18
TGTGCCAGCTCACCACCCGGGCAAGTTCGTTACGAGCAGTACTTC
CASSPPGQVRYEQYF
>.|TRBD1|TRBJ1-1|TRBV28
TGTGCCAGCAGTGGGGGACAGGGGACCTCTGAAGCTTTCTTT
CASSGGQGTSEAFF
>.|.|TRBJ1-1|TRBV7-3
TGTGCCAGCAGCTTAAACTGGGGCACTGAAGCTTTCTTT
CASSLNWGTEAFF
>.|TRBD1|TRBJ2-7|TRBV5-1
TGCGCCAGCAGCTTTCAGGGGGCAAGCAACGAGCAGTACTTC
CASSFQGASNEQYF
>.|.|TRBJ2-1|TRBV7-2
TGTGCCAGCAGTCCCCCCCCGGGGACCTACAATGAGCAGTTCTTC
CASSPPPGTYNEQFF
>few|.|TRBJ2-7|TRBV13
TGTGCCAGCAGCTTAGACTACGAGCAGTACTTC
CASSLDYEQYF
>.|.|TRBJ2-7|TRBV7-8
TGTGCCAGCAGCTTATTCTTCGAGCAGTACTTC
CASSLFFEQYF
>.|TRBD2|TRBJ2-7|TRBV6-5
TGTGCCAGCAGTTATGCGGGAGGGAGCTCCTACGAGCAGTACTTC
CASSYAGGSSYEQYF
>.|TRBD1|TRBJ2-7|TRBV7-2
TGTGCCAGCAGTATGGGACAGCCTCTCTACGAGCAGTACTTC
CASSMGQPLYEQYF